These T cell receptor beta chains were read from a single sample in a study of blood T cell repertoires in COVID-19. TCRdb's table, derived via immunoSEQ multiplex PCR, lists solely in-frame clones and lacks some. This table has around 450,000 clones, less than 95% appearing once. The sequenced material came from PBMCs or T cells enriched from blood (not recorded which). These receptors were obtained from a man younger than 30 who had recovered from COVID-19. CDR3s include the opening cysteine and the closing phenylalanine or tryptophan. The order of the fields is V gene, clone size, D gene, J gene, CDR3 protein, CDR3 DNA. A D gene is named only where the DNA matches it firmly. For some rows the clone size is stated as once, few or many, or as a class when expanded; others skip it.

V gene: TRBV7-8; clone size: -; D gene: TRBD2; J gene: TRBJ2-3; CDR3 protein: CASSAQVGSGGPSDTQYF; CDR3 DNA: TGTGCCAGCAGCGCCCAAGTCGGATCGGGGGGGCCCTCAGATACGCAGTATTTT
V gene: TRBV19; clone size: -; D gene: TRBD1; J gene: TRBJ2-7; CDR3 protein: CASSMDRDEQYF; CDR3 DNA: TGTGCCAGTAGTATGGACAGGGACGAGCAGTACTTC
V gene: TRBV20-1; clone size: -; D gene: -; J gene: TRBJ2-1; CDR3 protein: CSARVSNEQFF; CDR3 DNA: TGCAGTGCTAGAGTTTCAAATGAGCAGTTCTTC
V gene: TRBV10-3; clone size: -; D gene: TRBD1; J gene: TRBJ2-7; CDR3 protein: CAISNGRTGATPYEQYF; CDR3 DNA: TGTGCCATCAGCAACGGAAGGACAGGGGCGACCCCCTACGAGCAGTACTTC
V gene: TRBV5-4; clone size: -; D gene: -; J gene: TRBJ1-1; CDR3 protein: CASSPGGGALGTEAFF; CDR3 DNA: TGTGCCAGCAGCCCCGGTGGGGGGGCTCTGGGCACTGAAGCTTTCTTT
V gene: TRBV2; clone size: -; D gene: TRBD1; J gene: TRBJ1-6; CDR3 protein: CASSPGQGNSPLHF; CDR3 DNA: TGTGCCAGCAGCCCGGGACAGGGCAATTCACCCCTCCACTTT
V gene: TRBV6-5; clone size: -; D gene: -; J gene: TRBJ2-2; CDR3 protein: CATSGQRNTGELFF; CDR3 DNA: TGTGCCACCTCAGGGCAGAGGAACACCGGGGAGCTGTTTTTT
V gene: TRBV19; clone size: -; D gene: TRBD1; J gene: TRBJ1-1; CDR3 protein: CASSLPQGLSAEAFF; CDR3 DNA: TGTGCCAGTAGTCTACCACAGGGGTTGTCGGCTGAAGCTTTCTTT
V gene: TRBV28; clone size: -; D gene: -; J gene: TRBJ1-4; CDR3 protein: CASSGGGVGEKLFF; CDR3 DNA: TGTGCCAGCAGTGGGGGAGGGGTTGGCGAAAAACTGTTTTTT
V gene: TRBV29-1; clone size: -; D gene: -; J gene: TRBJ2-3; CDR3 protein: CSVGGGTDTQYF; CDR3 DNA: TGCAGCGTTGGGGGAGGCACAGATACGCAGTATTTT
V gene: TRBV27; clone size: -; D gene: TRBD1; J gene: TRBJ1-2; CDR3 protein: CASSNDRGGYGYTF; CDR3 DNA: TGTGCCAGCAGTAACGACAGGGGGGGCTATGGCTACACCTTC
V gene: TRBV11-1; clone size: few; D gene: TRBD1; J gene: TRBJ1-6; CDR3 protein: CASSRTGNNSPLHF; CDR3 DNA: TGTGCCAGCAGCCGGACAGGGAATAATTCACCCCTCCACTTT
V gene: TRBV7-2; clone size: -; D gene: -; J gene: TRBJ2-3; CDR3 protein: CASSPPSSLSFGDTQYF; CDR3 DNA: TGTGCCAGCAGCCCCCCTTCAAGTCTCTCTTTCGGAGATACGCAGTATTTT
V gene: TRBV5-1; clone size: -; D gene: -; J gene: TRBJ2-2; CDR3 protein: CASSFSTDTGELFF; CDR3 DNA: TGCGCCAGCAGCTTTTCGACTGACACCGGGGAGCTGTTTTTT
V gene: TRBV21-1; clone size: -; D gene: -; J gene: TRBJ1-4; CDR3 protein: CASSTIGGSGTNGFLELFF; CDR3 DNA: TGTGCCAGCAGCACTATCGGAGGCTCCGGGACAAATGGATTTCTGGAACTGTTTTTT
V gene: TRBV2; clone size: -; D gene: -; J gene: TRBJ2-5; CDR3 protein: CASNREEETQYF; CDR3 DNA: TGTGCCAGCAATAGGGAGGAAGAGACCCAGTACTTC
V gene: TRBV12-3/TRBV12-4; clone size: few; D gene: -; J gene: TRBJ1-2; CDR3 protein: CASQDREGYGYTF; CDR3 DNA: TGTGCCAGCCAAGATAGGGAGGGTTATGGCTACACCTTC
V gene: TRBV7-8; clone size: -; D gene: TRBD1; J gene: TRBJ1-1; CDR3 protein: CASSQQGARTEAFF; CDR3 DNA: TGTGCCAGCAGCCAACAGGGGGCGCGGACTGAAGCTTTCTTT
V gene: TRBV7-3; clone size: -; D gene: -; J gene: TRBJ2-1; CDR3 protein: CASSLRVGEQFF; CDR3 DNA: TGTGCCAGCAGCTTAAGAGTCGGTGAGCAGTTCTTC
V gene: TRBV29-1; clone size: -; D gene: -; J gene: TRBJ2-7; CDR3 protein: CSVQGNSRDEQYF; CDR3 DNA: TGCAGCGTTCAGGGGAACTCCAGGGACGAGCAGTACTTC
V gene: TRBV4-2; clone size: -; D gene: TRBD2; J gene: TRBJ2-1; CDR3 protein: CASSQVPTSDFFNEQFF; CDR3 DNA: TGTGCCAGCAGCCAAGTTCCGACTAGCGACTTCTTCAATGAGCAGTTCTTC
V gene: TRBV21-1; clone size: -; D gene: -; J gene: TRBJ1-2; CDR3 protein: CASSKKIGAHYGYTF; CDR3 DNA: TGTGCCAGCAGCAAGAAAATAGGGGCACACTATGGCTACACCTTC
V gene: TRBV5-5; clone size: -; D gene: TRBD1; J gene: TRBJ2-5; CDR3 protein: CASSLRGDRQETQYF; CDR3 DNA: TGTGCCAGCAGCTTGCGCGGGGACAGGCAAGAGACCCAGTACTTC
V gene: TRBV7-9; clone size: -; D gene: TRBD1; J gene: TRBJ1-6; CDR3 protein: CASSLSGQGNSPLHF; CDR3 DNA: TGTGCCAGCAGCTTATCCGGACAGGGCAATTCACCCCTCCACTTT
V gene: TRBV27; clone size: -; D gene: -; J gene: TRBJ1-1; CDR3 protein: CASSPRQEYTEAFF; CDR3 DNA: TGTGCCAGCAGTCCCAGACAGGAGTACACTGAAGCTTTCTTT
V gene: TRBV30; clone size: -; D gene: TRBD1; J gene: TRBJ1-4; CDR3 protein: CAWSVLLGTGNEKLFF; CDR3 DNA: TGTGCCTGGAGTGTACTACTCGGGACAGGGAATGAAAAACTGTTTTTT
V gene: TRBV5-5; clone size: -; D gene: -; J gene: TRBJ1-3; CDR3 protein: CASSFVGVTGNTIYF; CDR3 DNA: TGTGCCAGCAGCTTTGTAGGAGTAACTGGAAACACCATATATTTT
V gene: TRBV4-1; clone size: -; D gene: -; J gene: TRBJ1-5; CDR3 protein: CASSRPGVLSNQPQHF; CDR3 DNA: TGCGCCAGCAGCCGGCCCGGAGTATTGAGCAATCAGCCCCAGCATTTT
V gene: TRBV10-1; clone size: -; D gene: TRBD2; J gene: TRBJ2-1; CDR3 protein: CASSEDPAGPGNEQFF; CDR3 DNA: TGCGCCAGCAGTGAAGACCCAGCGGGACCAGGGAATGAGCAGTTCTTC